One TCR beta chain is described in this entry. Assay: immunoSEQ multiplex PCR; the TCRdb copy retains only in-frame clones and omits some. The sample lists about 82,000 clones, around 78% seen once, with roughly 36% in the top ten. This CDR3 is built from 15 residues. Germline V CDR1 and CDR2: SGHVS, FQNEAQ. Trimming took 3 bases from V and 1 from J; bases not matched to a gene: 2. The record originates from a study of blood T cell repertoires in COVID-19. The gene calls are TRBV7-8 and TRBJ2-1, with 8 positions matching TRBD2. This TCR was recovered from a man aged 55-75 years with COVID-19, enrolled during active disease. Sequenced: peripheral blood. The CDR3 reads CASSLSGGSYNEQFF. CDR3 DNA sequence: TGTGCCAGCAGCTTGTCGGGAGGGTCCTACAATGAGCAGTTCTTC.